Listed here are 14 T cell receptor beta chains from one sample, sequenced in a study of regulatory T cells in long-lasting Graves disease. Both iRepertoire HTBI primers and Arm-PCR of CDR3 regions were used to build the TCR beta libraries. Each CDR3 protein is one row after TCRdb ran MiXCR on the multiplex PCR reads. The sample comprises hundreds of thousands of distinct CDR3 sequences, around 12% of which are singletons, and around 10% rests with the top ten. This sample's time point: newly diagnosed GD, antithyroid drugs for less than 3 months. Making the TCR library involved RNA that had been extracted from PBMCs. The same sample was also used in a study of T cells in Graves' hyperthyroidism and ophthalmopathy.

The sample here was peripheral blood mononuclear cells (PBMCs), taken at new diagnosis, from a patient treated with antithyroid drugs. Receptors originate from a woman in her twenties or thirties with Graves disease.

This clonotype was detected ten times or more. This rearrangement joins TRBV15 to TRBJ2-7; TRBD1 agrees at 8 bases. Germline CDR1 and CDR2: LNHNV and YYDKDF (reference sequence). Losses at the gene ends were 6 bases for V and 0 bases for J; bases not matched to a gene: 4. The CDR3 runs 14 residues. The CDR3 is CATSLGQGSYEQYF. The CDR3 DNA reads TGTGCCACCAGTCTCGGACAGGGCTCCTACGAGCAGTACTTC.

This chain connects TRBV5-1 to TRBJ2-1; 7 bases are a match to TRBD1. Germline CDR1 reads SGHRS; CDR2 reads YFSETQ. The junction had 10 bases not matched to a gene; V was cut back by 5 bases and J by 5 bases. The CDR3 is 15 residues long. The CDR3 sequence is CASRETGQIDNEQFF. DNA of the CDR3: TGCGCCAGCAGGGAAACGGGACAGATCGACAATGAGCAGTTCTTC. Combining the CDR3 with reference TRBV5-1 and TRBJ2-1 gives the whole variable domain KAGVTQTPRYLIKTRGQQVTLSCSPISGHRSVSWYQQTPGQGLQFLFEYFSETQRNKGNFPGRFSGRQFSNSRSEMNVSTLELGDSALYLCASRETGQIDNEQFFGPGTRLTVL.

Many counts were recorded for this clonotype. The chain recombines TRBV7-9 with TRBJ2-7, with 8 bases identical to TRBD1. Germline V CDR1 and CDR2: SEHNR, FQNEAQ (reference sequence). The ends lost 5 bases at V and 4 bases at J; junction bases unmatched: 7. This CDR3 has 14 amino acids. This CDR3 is CASSEDRGLYEQYF. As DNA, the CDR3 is TGTGCCAGCAGCGAAGACAGGGGCCTATACGAGCAGTACTTC.

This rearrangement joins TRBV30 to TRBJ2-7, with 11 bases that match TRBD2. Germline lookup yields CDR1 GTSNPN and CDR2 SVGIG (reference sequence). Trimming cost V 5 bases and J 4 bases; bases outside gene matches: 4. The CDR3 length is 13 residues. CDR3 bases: TGTGCCTGGCGGGGACTAGCGGCTTACGAGCAGTACTTC. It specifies CAWRGLAAYEQYF.

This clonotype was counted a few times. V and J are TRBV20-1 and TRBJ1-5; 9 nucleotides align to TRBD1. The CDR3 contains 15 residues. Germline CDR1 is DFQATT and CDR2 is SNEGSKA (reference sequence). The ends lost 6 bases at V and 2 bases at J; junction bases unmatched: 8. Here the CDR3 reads CSASDRGYRNQPQHF. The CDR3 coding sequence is TGCAGTGCGTCAGACAGGGGGTATCGCAATCAGCCCCAGCATTTT.

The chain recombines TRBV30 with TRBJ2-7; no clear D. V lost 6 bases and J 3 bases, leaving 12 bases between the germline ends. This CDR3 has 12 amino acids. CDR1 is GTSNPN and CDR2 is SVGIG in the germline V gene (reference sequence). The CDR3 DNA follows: TGTGCCTGTAATAAGGGATACTACGAGCAGTACTTC. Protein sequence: CACNKGYYEQYF.

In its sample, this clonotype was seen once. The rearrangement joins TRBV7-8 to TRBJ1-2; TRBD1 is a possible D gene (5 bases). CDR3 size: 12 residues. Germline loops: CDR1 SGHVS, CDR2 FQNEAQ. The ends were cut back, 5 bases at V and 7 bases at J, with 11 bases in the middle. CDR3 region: CASSEIQGGYTF. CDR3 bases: TGTGCCAGCAGCGAAATTCAGGGTGGCTACACCTTC.

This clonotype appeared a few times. The CDR3: CASRDDQYTEAFF. CDR3 DNA sequence: TGCGCCAGCAGGGATGATCAGTACACTGAAGCTTTCTTT. The J gene is TRBJ1-1, the V gene TRBV5-1; D is uncertain. CDR1 SGHRS and CDR2 YFSETQ come from the germline V gene. The CDR3 totals 13 residues. Trimming removed 5 bases at V and 3 bases at J, with 11 bases between.

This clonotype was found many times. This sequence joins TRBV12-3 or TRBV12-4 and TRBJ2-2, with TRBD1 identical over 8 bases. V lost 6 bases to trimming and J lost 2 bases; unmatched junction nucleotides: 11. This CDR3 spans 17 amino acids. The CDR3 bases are TGTGCCAGCAGCCCTTACGTCGGGACAGGAAACACCGGGGAGCTGTTTTTT. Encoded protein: CASSPYVGTGNTGELFF.

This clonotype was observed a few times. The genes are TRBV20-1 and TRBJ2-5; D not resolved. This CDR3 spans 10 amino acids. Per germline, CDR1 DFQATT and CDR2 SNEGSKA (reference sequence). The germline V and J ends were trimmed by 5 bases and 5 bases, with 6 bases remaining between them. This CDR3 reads CSAYKETQYF. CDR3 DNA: TGCAGTGCTTATAAGGAGACCCAGTACTTC.

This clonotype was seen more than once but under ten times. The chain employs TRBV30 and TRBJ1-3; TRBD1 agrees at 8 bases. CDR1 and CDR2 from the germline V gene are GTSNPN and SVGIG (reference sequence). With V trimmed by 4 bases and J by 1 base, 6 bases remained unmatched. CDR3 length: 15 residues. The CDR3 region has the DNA TGTGCCTGGACCCCGGACAGGGCGTCTGGAAACACCATATATTTT. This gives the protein CAWTPDRASGNTIYF.

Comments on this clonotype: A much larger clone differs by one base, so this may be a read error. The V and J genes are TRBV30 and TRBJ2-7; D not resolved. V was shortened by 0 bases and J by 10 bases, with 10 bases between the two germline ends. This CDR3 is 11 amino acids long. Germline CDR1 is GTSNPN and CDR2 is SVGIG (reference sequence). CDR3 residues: CAWSVRRDQYF. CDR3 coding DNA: TGTGCCTGGAGTGTACGTAGAGATCAGTACTTC.

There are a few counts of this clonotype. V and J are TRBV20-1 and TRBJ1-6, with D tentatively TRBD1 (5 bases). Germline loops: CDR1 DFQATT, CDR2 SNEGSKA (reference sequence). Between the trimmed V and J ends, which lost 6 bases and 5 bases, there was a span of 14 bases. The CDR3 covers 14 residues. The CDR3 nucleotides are TGCAGTGCCGGGGGACTTCTTGATAATTCACCCCTCCACTTT. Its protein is CSAGGLLDNSPLHF.

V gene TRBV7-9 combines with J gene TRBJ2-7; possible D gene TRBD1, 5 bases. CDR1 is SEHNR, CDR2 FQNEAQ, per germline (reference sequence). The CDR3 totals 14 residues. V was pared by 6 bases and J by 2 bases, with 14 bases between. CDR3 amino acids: CASSERTDTYEQYF. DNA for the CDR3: TGTGCCAGCAGTGAAAGGACGGACACCTACGAGCAGTACTTC.